This TCR beta chain originates from a study of cytomegalovirus exposure and HLA in healthy donors. This clone was counted a few times. 60 Vbeta and 13 Jbeta primers were used in PCR. Profiled with immunoSEQ multiplex PCR; TCRdb holds only in-frame clones, not every one. Among 200,000 to 300,000 clones listed, roughly 78% were seen once. V trimming: 4 bases; J trimming: 7 bases; junction bases outside the gene matches: 4. Germline CDR1 is SGHNT and CDR2 is YYREEE (reference sequence). The CDR3 runs 13 residues. Each donor was nominally healthy when sampled (though unrecorded immune exposures were likely).

The source material was PBMCs. V is TRBV5-4 and J is TRBJ2-7; 11 bases match TRBD1. The source is a boy between 10 and 17 years old in good health and CMV-seronegative. DNA of the CDR3: TGTGCCAGCAGCGGGGGACAGGGGGGAGAGCAGTACTTC. It codes for CASSGGQGGEQYF.